One and the same sample provided the 26 T cell receptor beta chains below, sequenced in a study of control samples from healthy donors and cancer patients. Using immunoSEQ multiplex PCR, the repertoire was profiled, and TCRdb retains in-frame clones only, with some absent. The sample lists about 79,000 clones; roughly 93% were seen once. Sample: PBMCs. These receptor sequences come from a woman aged 35 to 49 with lung cancer.

The genes are TRBV24-1 and TRBJ1-4, with D possibly TRBD1 on 5 matching bases. Trimming removed 6 bases from V and 8 bases from J, with 12 bases in between. Germline V gives CDR1 KGHDR, CDR2 SFDVKD. This CDR3 has 13 residues. This CDR3 is CATSRGEYEKLFF. CDR3 sequence (DNA): TGTGCCACCAGTCGGGGGGAGTACGAAAAACTGTTTTTT.

The V gene is TRBV7-9, the J gene TRBJ2-5; no clear D gene. V lost 0 bases to trimming and J lost 0 bases, with 8 bases between them. The CDR3 extends over 15 amino acids. Germline V gene lookup returns CDR1 SEHNR and CDR2 FQNEAQ (reference sequence). The CDR3 DNA follows: TGTGCCAGCAGCTTAGCAGGGATGTACCAAGAGACCCAGTACTTC. Its translation is CASSLAGMYQETQYF. Filled out from reference TRBV7-9 and TRBJ2-5, the complete variable domain reads DTGVSQNPRHKITKRGQNVTFRCDPISEHNRLYWYRQTLGQGPEFLTYFQNEAQLEKSRLLSDRFSAERPKGSFSTLEIQRTEQGDSAMYLCASSLAGMYQETQYFGPGTRLLVL.

The chain joins TRBV25-1 to TRBJ2-7, with TRBD1 matching over 8 bases. CDR1 and CDR2 (germline): MGHDK, SYGVNS. The CDR3 extends over 15 amino acids. J was trimmed by 0 bases and V by 3 bases; bases with no gene match: 4. CDR3 sequence: CASSDPGTGSYEQYF. The CDR3 DNA sequence: TGTGCCAGCAGTGACCCCGGGACAGGCTCCTACGAGCAGTACTTC.

The genes are TRBV7-2 and TRBJ2-7, with D possibly matching TRBD1 (6 bases). The CDR3 totals 14 residues. With 5 bases removed from V and 2 bases from J, the gap between germline ends came to 13 bases. Germline lookup yields CDR1 SGHTA and CDR2 FQGNSA. The CDR3 DNA reads TGTGCCAGCAGCCTGACAGGTGCCGCCTACGAGCAGTACTTC. Protein product: CASSLTGAAYEQYF. Complete variable domain (other parts from reference TRBV7-2 and TRBJ2-7): GAGVSQSPSNKVTEKGKDVELRCDPISGHTALYWYRQSLGQGLEFLIYFQGNSAPDKSGLPSDRFSAERTGGSVSTLTIQRTQQEDSAVYLCASSLTGAAYEQYFGPGTRLTVT.

The rearrangement joins TRBV27 to TRBJ1-1; unclear D gene. The CDR3 extends over 16 amino acids. Germline V gives CDR1 MNHEY, CDR2 SMNVEV (reference sequence). V gave up 0 bases and J gave up 6 bases, with 17 bases separating them. As DNA, the CDR3 is TGTGCCAGCAGTTTATCGCATGGCAGGTCCGTCGCTGAAGCTTTCTTT. As protein: CASSLSHGRSVAEAFF.

The chain combines TRBV28 with TRBJ2-1; D is uncertain. Trimming took off 3 bases at V and 9 bases at J, with 15 bases between the two ends. This CDR3 comprises 14 residues. Germline V gene sequence: CDR1 MDHEN, CDR2 SYDVKM. CDR3 loop: CASSFRVRAGEQFF. CDR3 nucleotides: TGTGCCAGCAGTTTTAGGGTCCGGGCTGGTGAGCAGTTCTTC.

V and J are TRBV5-5 and TRBJ1-5; TRBD1 matches 8 bases. Per germline, CDR1 SGHKS and CDR2 YYEKEE (reference sequence). This CDR3 is built from 17 residues. V shed 0 bases, J shed 5 bases, and the junction held 10 bases outside the gene matches. In DNA, the CDR3 is TGTGCCAGCAGCTTGGGCCCGGACAGGGCACTTTATCAGCCCCAGCATTTT. Translating gives CASSLGPDRALYQPQHF.

The chain has TRBV4-2 and TRBJ2-7, with 8 bases that match TRBD2. The germline V gene encodes CDR1 LGHNA and CDR2 YNFKEQ. This CDR3 region has 16 residues. Trimming cost V 1 base and J 3 bases; bases outside gene matches: 8. The CDR3: CASSQGGAGGFYEQYF. As DNA, the CDR3 is TGTGCCAGCAGCCAAGGCGGGGCGGGGGGTTTCTACGAGCAGTACTTC.

The chain employs TRBV24-1 and TRBJ1-5; 7 bases match TRBD1. The CDR3 extends over 15 amino acids. Germline-derived CDR1 and CDR2 are KGHDR and SFDVKD. V lost 7 bases, J lost 0 bases, and 5 bases stayed unmatched. The CDR3 here is CATSPGDSSNQPQHF. In DNA, the CDR3 is TGTGCCACCAGCCCTGGGGACAGTAGCAATCAGCCCCAGCATTTT.

CDR3 sequence reads: CASSQEEDRSSYNSPLHF. CDR3 in DNA: TGCGCCAGCAGCCAAGAGGAGGACAGGAGCTCCTATAATTCACCCCTCCACTTT. The chain recombines TRBV4-1 with TRBJ1-6, with 7 bases aligning to TRBD1. This CDR3 contains 18 residues. The trim removed 0 bases at V and 0 bases at J, leaving 5 bases unmatched. Germline CDR1 MGHRA, CDR2 YSYEKL.

The chain uses TRBV12-5 and TRBJ2-5; no clear D. V was clipped by 1 base and J by 1 base, with 10 bases between them. The CDR3 covers 15 residues. Germline CDR1 and CDR2: LGHNT and FRNRAP. CDR3 protein: CASGLGAGRQETQYF. The CDR3 DNA sequence: TGTGCTAGTGGTTTGGGGGCAGGACGCCAAGAGACCCAGTACTTC.

The rearrangement links TRBV3-1 (or the pseudogene TRBV3-2) to TRBJ2-7; the D gene is possibly TRBD2 (5 bases). CDR1 and CDR2 (germline): LGHDT, YNNKEL (reference sequence). The CDR3 is made up of 13 amino acids. V was trimmed by 4 bases and J by 4 bases, leaving 11 bases between them. The CDR3 region has the DNA TGTGCCAGCAGCCTGGGGAGTGGATACGAGCAGTACTTC. It yields the protein CASSLGSGYEQYF.

The chain combines TRBV7-4 with TRBJ1-1; tentative D call: TRBD1 (6 bases). V gave up 4 bases and J gave up 4 bases, with 25 bases separating them. The CDR3 runs to 18 residues. Germline V CDR1 and CDR2: SGHVT, SQSDAQ. The CDR3 sequence is CASSSLRGAVGKSTEAFF. The DNA for the CDR3 is TGTGCCAGCAGCTCCCTCAGGGGCGCGGTAGGAAAGAGCACTGAAGCTTTCTTT.

The chain recombines TRBV11-2 with TRBJ2-5, with TRBD1 matching over 7 bases. Germline V gene data show CDR1 as SGHAT and CDR2 as FQNNGV. This CDR3 region has 16 residues. V lost 5 bases, J lost 1 base, and 10 bases stayed unmatched. In DNA, the CDR3 is TGTGCCAGCAGCCTAACAGGGGTCACAACCCAAGAGACCCAGTACTTC. Protein product: CASSLTGVTTQETQYF.

This sequence joins TRBV5-1 and TRBJ2-2; TRBD1 matches 7 bases. V lost 3 bases and J lost 5; bases outside the gene matches: 7. The CDR3 is made up of 15 amino acids. The germline V gene has CDR1 SGHRS and CDR2 YFSETQ. In DNA form, the CDR3 reads TGCGCCAGCAGCTACGCCCCACAGGGGACCGGGGAGCTGTTTTTT. Protein product: CASSYAPQGTGELFF.

The chain carries TRBV11-2 and TRBJ1-6, with no clear D. V lost 5 bases to trimming and J lost 10 bases, with 15 bases between them. This CDR3 region has 14 residues. The germline gives CDR1 SGHAT, CDR2 FQNNGV. In DNA form, the CDR3 reads TGTGCCAGCAGCACAACATTCCCCTCATCACCCCTCCACTTT. The encoded protein is CASSTTFPSSPLHF. The full variable domain, its missing parts supplied by reference TRBV11-2 and TRBJ1-6, is EAGVAQSPRYKIIEKRQSVAFWCNPISGHATLYWYQQILGQGPKLLIQFQNNGVVDDSQLPKDRFSAERLKGVDSTLKIQPAKLEDSAVYLCASSTTFPSSPLHFGNGTRLTVT.

The chain carries TRBV6-5 and TRBJ2-7; 10 bases are a match to TRBD1. Per germline, CDR1 MNHEY and CDR2 SVGAGI. The CDR3 totals 14 residues. J was trimmed by 5 bases and V by 6 bases; bases with no gene match: 7. The CDR3 bases are TGTGCCAGCAGAAGACAGGGGGCGGGTAACGAGCAGTACTTC. It yields the protein CASRRQGAGNEQYF.

The chain joins TRBV5-1 to TRBJ1-3; unclear D gene. Trimming left V 4 bases short and J 8 bases short, with 13 bases between. Germline CDR1 SGHRS, CDR2 YFSETQ. The CDR3 runs to 13 residues. CDR3 loop: CASSDPQMHTIYF. DNA for the CDR3: TGCGCCAGCAGCGACCCCCAGATGCACACCATATATTTT.

This clone was counted a single time. The genes are TRBV11-3 and TRBJ1-1, with D perhaps TRBD1 (6 bases). The germline V gene encodes CDR1 SGHNT and CDR2 YENEEA. This CDR3 contains 14 residues. V lost 4 bases and J 1 base, leaving 10 bases between the germline ends. CDR3 nucleotides: TGTGCCAGCAGCTCGGGGGCGGGGAACACTGAAGCTTTCTTT. This encodes CASSSGAGNTEAFF. Combining the CDR3 with reference TRBV11-3 and TRBJ1-1 gives the whole variable domain EAGVVQSPRYKIIEKKQPVAFWCNPISGHNTLYWYLQNLGQGPELLIRYENEEAVDDSQLPKDRFSAERLKGVDSTLKIQPAELGDSAVYLCASSSGAGNTEAFFGQGTRLTVV.

This chain links TRBV28 with TRBJ2-7; 14 bases align to TRBD2. V dropped 5 bases and J dropped 5; count of bases not matched to a gene: 5. The germline V gene has CDR1 MDHEN and CDR2 SYDVKM. The CDR3 loop spans 15 amino acids. The CDR3 is CASSPGLAGANEQYF. The CDR3 DNA is TGTGCCAGCAGTCCGGGACTAGCGGGGGCTAACGAGCAGTACTTC. Looking up the rest from reference TRBV28 and TRBJ2-7 gives the full variable domain: DVKVTQSSRYLVKRTGEKVFLECVQDMDHENMFWYRQDPGLGLRLIYFSYDVKMKEKGDIPEGYSVSREKKERFSLILESASTNQTSMYLCASSPGLAGANEQYFGPGTRLTVT.

In its sample, this clone was seen a few times. This chain connects TRBV3-1 (or the pseudogene TRBV3-2) to TRBJ1-6; a possible D gene is TRBD1 (5 bases). This CDR3 spans 14 amino acids. The V gene's germline CDR1 is LGHDT and CDR2 YNNKEL (reference sequence). Trimming cost V 0 bases and J 10 bases, with 10 bases left between them. The CDR3 region has the DNA TGTGCCAGCAGCCAAGAAGGGGTATTGTCACCCCTCCACTTT. Its translation: CASSQEGVLSPLHF.

The chain employs TRBV19 and TRBJ2-2; 10 nucleotides agree with TRBD1. With 6 bases clipped from V and 3 bases from J, the junction kept 7 bases outside the gene matches. This CDR3 has 16 residues. CDR1 is LNHDA, CDR2 SQIVND, per germline (reference sequence). The CDR3 is CASRSRQGADTGELFF. CDR3 bases: TGTGCCAGTAGGTCCCGACAGGGGGCGGACACCGGGGAGCTGTTTTTT.

The genes are TRBV11-2 and TRBJ1-2; D is undetermined. Germline lookup yields CDR1 SGHAT and CDR2 FQNNGV. The CDR3 contains 14 residues. Trimming took 0 bases from V and 1 from J, leaving 6 bases between them. CDR3 protein: CASSLDRLNYGYTF. DNA for the CDR3: TGTGCCAGCAGCTTAGACAGACTTAACTATGGCTACACCTTC.

This chain connects TRBV6-1 to TRBJ2-7; possibly TRBD1 or TRBD2 for D (6 bases each). The germline CDR1 and CDR2 sequences are MNHNS and SASEGT. V was shortened by 1 base and J by 1 base, with 11 bases between the two germline ends. This CDR3 has 15 amino acids. DNA for the CDR3: TGTGCCAGCAGTGAAGGATGGGGGGCGTCCTACGAGCAGTACTTC. It encodes CASSEGWGASYEQYF.

This chain uses TRBV6-4 with TRBJ1-5; D unresolved. This CDR3 comprises 13 residues. Trimming took 6 bases from V and 4 from J, leaving 10 bases between them. Germline CDR1 is MRHNA and CDR2 is SNTAGT. CDR3 nucleotides: TGTGCCAGCAGCGGAGGAGGGAATCAGCCCCAGCATTTT. Translating it yields CASSGGGNQPQHF.

The gene calls are TRBV7-9 and TRBJ1-5; D gene ambiguous. This CDR3 contains 15 residues. With 5 bases removed from V and 3 bases from J, the gap between germline ends came to 14 bases. Germline V lookup: CDR1 SEHNR, CDR2 FQNEAQ (reference sequence). The CDR3 protein is CASSDSSGFNQPQHF. The CDR3 coding sequence is TGTGCCAGCAGCGATTCTTCGGGTTTCAATCAGCCCCAGCATTTT.